One sample yielded the 19 T cell receptor beta chains listed below, sequenced in a study of shared clonotypes between healthy human individuals. Naive CD8 cells comprised CD45RO-negative, CCR7-positively selected cells, excluding terminally differentiated effector memory CD45RA+ cells. Measured with immunoSEQ multiplex PCR; TCRdb has only the in-frame clones, and not every one. The sample lists roughly 570,000 clones, 95% to 98% occurring once. Sequenced material: naive CD8+ T cells sorted from blood. Receptor source: a man younger than 45 in good health.

The chain uses TRBV27 and TRBJ2-1; 8 nucleotides agree with TRBD1. Looked up from germline, CDR1 is MNHEY and CDR2 is SMNVEV (reference sequence). J lost 2 bases, V lost 3 bases, and 6 bases had no gene match. The CDR3 runs to 16 residues. CDR3 sequence (DNA): TGTGCCAGCAGTTTGTTGGACAGGGTGCCCTACAATGAGCAGTTCTTC. It yields the protein CASSLLDRVPYNEQFF.

The chain has TRBV5-4 and TRBJ2-3; 12 nucleotides agree with TRBD2. Trimming cost V 4 bases and J 2 bases; bases outside gene matches: 5. The CDR3 totals 16 residues. Germline assignment: CDR1 SGHNT and CDR2 YYREEE (reference sequence). The CDR3 here is CASSPLAGGPTDTQYF. CDR3 DNA: TGTGCCAGCAGCCCACTAGCGGGAGGTCCCACAGATACGCAGTATTTT.

The rearrangement links TRBV7-9 to TRBJ2-1, with unresolved D. The ends were cut back, 4 bases at V and 7 bases at J, with 14 bases in the middle. The CDR3 extends over 14 amino acids. Looked up from germline, CDR1 is SEHNR and CDR2 is FQNEAQ (reference sequence). The CDR3 nucleotides read TGTGCCAGCAGCTCCAATATTCCCCGGAATGAGCAGTTCTTC. The encoded protein is CASSSNIPRNEQFF.

This chain uses TRBV9 with TRBJ2-7, with D unclear. This CDR3 has 13 amino acids. CDR1 and CDR2 from the germline V gene are SGDLS and YYNGEE. The V gene lost 5 bases and the J gene lost 5 bases, with 14 bases spanning the gap. The chain's CDR3 is CASRGIGGDEQYF. CDR3 nucleotides: TGTGCCAGCAGAGGGATCGGTGGAGACGAGCAGTACTTC.

The J gene is TRBJ1-2, the V gene TRBV4-1; D ambiguous. CDR1 and CDR2 (germline): MGHRA, YSYEKL. The CDR3 consists of 12 residues. Trimming removed 3 bases at V and 7 bases at J, with 9 bases between. The CDR3 reads CASSQGTSGYTF. In nucleotides, the CDR3 is TGCGCCAGCAGCCAGGGAACCAGTGGCTACACCTTC.

This rearrangement joins TRBV5-1 to TRBJ2-7, with a weak D call TRBD1 (5 bases). This CDR3 comprises 15 residues. V was shortened by 2 bases and J by 1 base, with 13 bases between the two germline ends. Germline values: CDR1 SGHRS, CDR2 YFSETQ. CDR3 in DNA: TGCGCCAGCAGCTTCAGGGTTCAGGGTTCCTACGAGCAGTACTTC. Translating gives CASSFRVQGSYEQYF.

This rearrangement joins TRBV5-5 to TRBJ2-5, with 10 bases lining up with TRBD1. The CDR3 totals 19 residues. CDR1 is SGHKS and CDR2 is YYEKEE in the germline V gene (reference sequence). V lost 1 base and J lost 3; bases outside the gene matches: 15. The CDR3 DNA follows: TGTGCCAGCAGCTTGTTGGGGGACAGGGGTCCGCTAATTGAAGAGACCCAGTACTTC. This gives the protein CASSLLGDRGPLIEETQYF.

This chain joins TRBV7-9 and TRBJ2-1; D may be TRBD2 (6 bases). Trimming pared 5 bases from V and 2 bases from J, leaving 13 bases between. This CDR3 contains 15 residues. Germline CDR1 is SEHNR and CDR2 is FQNEAQ (reference sequence). DNA for the CDR3: TGTGCCAGCAGCCATTCCTCGGGGGCCTACAATGAGCAGTTCTTC. It encodes CASSHSSGAYNEQFF.

V is TRBV29-1 and J is TRBJ2-5, with D unresolved. Per the germline V gene, CDR1 is SQVTM and CDR2 is ANQGSEA. There are 10 residues in the CDR3. Trimming stripped 4 bases from V and 5 bases from J, with 5 bases between. The CDR3 protein is CSVAKETQYF. DNA of the CDR3: TGCAGCGTTGCAAAGGAGACCCAGTACTTC.

As regards this clone: In the same sample, other DNA sequences code for this CDR3. The CDR3, as DNA: TGTGCCAGCAGTCTTCTAGCGGCCTCCTACGAGCAGTACTTC. It translates to CASSLLAASYEQYF. The chain is built from TRBV27 and TRBJ2-7; 7 bases match TRBD2. J gave up 0 bases and V 5 bases, and 4 bases lay outside the gene matches. CDR3 length equals 14 residues. Germline V gene lookup returns CDR1 MNHEY and CDR2 SMNVEV (reference sequence).

The rearrangement joins TRBV27 to TRBJ2-3, with D perhaps being TRBD1 or TRBD2 (7 bases each). V lost 5 bases and J 4 bases, leaving 19 bases between the germline ends. The CDR3 contains 16 residues. CDR1 and CDR2 (germline): MNHEY, SMNVEV (reference sequence). The CDR3 spells CASSTFGQGGADTQYF. DNA of the CDR3: TGTGCCAGCAGTACCTTCGGTCAGGGGGGGGCAGATACGCAGTATTTT.

This rearrangement joins TRBV7-8 to TRBJ2-1; D is uncertain. Germline V lookup: CDR1 SGHVS, CDR2 FQNEAQ. The V end lost 5 bases, the J end lost 3 bases, and 2 bases lay between the germline ends. The CDR3 is 11 residues long. In DNA form, the CDR3 reads TGTGCCAGCAGCGACTACAATGAGCAGTTCTTC. Translation gives CASSDYNEQFF.

This chain uses TRBV11-2 with TRBJ2-1; 8 nucleotides align to TRBD2. The CDR3 loop spans 17 amino acids. The trim removed 1 base at V and 9 bases at J, leaving 14 bases unmatched. Germline-derived CDR1 and CDR2 are SGHAT and FQNNGV. In DNA form, the CDR3 reads TGTGCCAGCAGCTTAGGGGGCGGGAGGACCCAATACGGTGAGCAGTTCTTC. Its translation: CASSLGGGRTQYGEQFF.

This chain joins TRBV6-6 and TRBJ1-1; D is undetermined. The V end lost 6 bases, the J end lost 4 bases, and 12 bases lay between the germline ends. CDR1 is MNHNY, CDR2 SVGAGI, per germline (reference sequence). The CDR3 is made up of 13 amino acids. The CDR3 loop is CASRIRLGTEAFF. Written as DNA, the CDR3 is TGTGCCAGCAGAATCAGGCTCGGCACTGAAGCTTTCTTT.

The chain is built from TRBV5-1 and TRBJ2-1; no firm D call. Germline CDR1 and CDR2: SGHRS and YFSETQ. Deletions cut 0 bases from V and 6 bases from J, with 10 bases between. The length of the CDR3 is 14 residues. The CDR3, as DNA: TGCGCCAGCAGCTTGGATAGGTTCCGCAATGAGCAGTTCTTC. Encoded protein: CASSLDRFRNEQFF.

This clone was counted once. The CDR3 sequence is CASSLASNYGYTF. The DNA of the CDR3 is TGTGCCAGCAGCTTAGCTTCAAACTATGGCTACACCTTC. The chain employs TRBV7-9 and TRBJ1-2, with D unresolved. V gave up 0 bases and J gave up 2 bases, with 4 bases separating them. Germline loops: CDR1 SEHNR, CDR2 FQNEAQ (reference sequence). This CDR3 has 13 residues.

The chain combines TRBV6-1 with TRBJ2-5, with D possibly matching TRBD2 (6 bases). CDR1 and CDR2 from the germline V gene are MNHNS and SASEGT. V was cut by 3 bases and J by 5 bases, with 19 bases left in between. This CDR3 comprises 16 residues. CDR3 region: CASSEVTSSQRETQYF. The CDR3 DNA is TGTGCCAGCAGTGAGGTAACTAGCTCGCAACGGGAGACCCAGTACTTC.

The gene calls are TRBV7-9 and TRBJ2-7; TRBD1 matches at 8 bases. CDR1 and CDR2 from the germline V gene are SEHNR and FQNEAQ (reference sequence). With V trimmed by 1 base and J by 6 bases, 8 bases remained unmatched. This CDR3 is 15 amino acids long. CDR3 nucleotide sequence: TGTGCCAGCAGCTTAGTGGCCAGGGGGCGCCCCGAGCAGTACTTC. This encodes CASSLVARGRPEQYF.

The chain couples TRBV11-2 to TRBJ2-1, with D perhaps matching TRBD1 (6 bases). The CDR3 spans 16 residues. Germline-derived CDR1 and CDR2 are SGHAT and FQNNGV. The germline V and J ends were trimmed by 5 bases and 6 bases, with 20 bases remaining between them. The DNA of the CDR3 is TGTGCCAGCAGCGCCCGGGACCAGGGGTGGGGCAATGAGCAGTTCTTC. It translates to CASSARDQGWGNEQFF.